This T cell receptor beta chain was found in a study of T cell responses to AZD1222 COVID-19 vaccine. Germline trimming cut 4 bases from V and 2 bases from J; bases unmatched to any gene: 2. Germline-derived CDR1 and CDR2 are LGHDT and YNNKEL (reference sequence). The CDR3 extends over 15 amino acids. Study results and limitations: Reportedly, close to half of spike-specific TCRs are directed against unmutated variant regions. Two AZD1222 administrations were followed by greater Spike-specific TCR breadth and depth.

This clone came up a few times. Its cognate antigen is unknown. Repertoires were generated with immunoSEQ multiplex PCR, while TCRdb's copy carries only in-frame clones and drops some. The table shows some 130,000 clones, with 70% to 90% occurring only once. The chain is built from TRBV3-1 (or the pseudogene TRBV3-2) and TRBJ2-1, with 10 positions matching TRBD1. The source of this sequence is an adult in good health. Sequencing was performed on peripheral blood, taken on day 0 of AZD1222 vaccination. DNA of the CDR3: TGTGCCAGCAGCCCGGACAGGGGGACCTACAATGAGCAGTTCTTC. Amino acids: CASSPDRGTYNEQFF.